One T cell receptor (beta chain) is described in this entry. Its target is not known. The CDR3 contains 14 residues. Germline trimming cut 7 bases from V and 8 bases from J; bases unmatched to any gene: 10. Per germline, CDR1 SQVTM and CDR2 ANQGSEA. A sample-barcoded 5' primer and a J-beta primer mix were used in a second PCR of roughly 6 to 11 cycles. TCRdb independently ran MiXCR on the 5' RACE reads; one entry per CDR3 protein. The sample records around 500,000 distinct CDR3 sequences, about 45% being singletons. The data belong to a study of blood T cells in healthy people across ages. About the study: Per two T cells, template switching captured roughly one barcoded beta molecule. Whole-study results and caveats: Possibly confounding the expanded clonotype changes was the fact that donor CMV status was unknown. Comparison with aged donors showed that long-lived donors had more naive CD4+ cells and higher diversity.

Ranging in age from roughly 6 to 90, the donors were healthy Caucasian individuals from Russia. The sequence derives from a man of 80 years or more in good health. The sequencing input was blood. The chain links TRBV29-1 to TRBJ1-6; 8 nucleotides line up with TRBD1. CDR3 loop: CSAKFGTGDSPLHF. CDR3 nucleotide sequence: TGCAGCGCTAAGTTCGGGACAGGTGATTCACCCCTCCACTTT.